This TCR beta chain originates from a study of vaccination effects on CD4 cells after COVID-19. This table comes from immunoSEQ multiplex PCR, and its TCRdb copy is limited to in-frame clones, with some not included. The sample carries tens of thousands of clones, approximately 76% recorded once. Sequencing in the ViraFEST assay came after antigen-specific CD4+ T cells had been expanded with viral peptide pools, which were used to stimulate PBMC. Having been cultured for less than 13 days, the cells underwent CD4+ T cell isolation. Previously uninfected by SARS-CoV-2, the vaccine recipients also showed negative nucleocapsid antibodies. They grew two million PBMC in each well, adding around 10 IU/ml IL-2 and 7.5 to 10 ug/ml peptides. On day 3 and again on day 7, half the medium was replaced with IL-2 medium. Study results and caveats: Only a single clone (1 of 255 vaccine-induced clones in healthy vaccinees) cross-reacted with common cold coronaviruses. Pronounced clonal contraction occurred in clones induced by infection and by vaccine late after vaccination.

Germline values: CDR1 LGHNT, CDR2 FRNRAP. The CDR3 has 15 residues. V shed 1 base and J shed 0 bases, with 8 bases lying between them. On this clone itself: Its antigen is unidentified.

Material: CD4+ T cells from PBMCs cultured with HCoV-NL63 spike peptides, obtained before COVID-19 vaccination. This rearrangement joins TRBV12-5 to TRBJ2-3; TRBD1 is a possible D gene (5 bases). The receptor was isolated from a human donor who received a COVID-19 vaccine. This chain's CDR3 is CASGLGGRSTDTQYF. The CDR3 region has the DNA TGTGCTAGTGGTTTGGGGGGCCGGAGCACAGATACGCAGTATTTT.